This TCR beta chain was recorded in a study of shared clonotypes between healthy human individuals. Study-level information: Contributing individuals were two females and a few males aged 18 to 49. CD4 naive and memory got three plates each, CD8 naive two, CD8 memory one.

Notes on the study in general: Clonotypes shared by all four sorted-subset donors had higher generation probabilities than non-shared clonotypes.

It was at deep level that the assay was run. Assay used: immunoSEQ multiplex PCR; TCRdb lists only in-frame clones, some missing. This table holds hundreds of thousands of clones, around 96% found once. Per germline, CDR1 SGDLS and CDR2 YYNGEE. The CDR3 sequence is 15 residues long. Losses at the gene ends were 2 bases for V and 4 bases for J; bases not matched to a gene: 2. Remarks on this clone: Antigen specificity is unknown. Additional DNA sequences in this sample encode the identical CDR3.

This clonotype was sampled from a woman aged 25 to 45 in good health. This chain links TRBV9 with TRBJ2-7; 14 bases are a match to TRBD2. The sample consisted of naive CD4+ T cells sorted from blood. Subset of the sample: CD45RA+ positively selected. The CDR3 sequence: CASSVGTSGSYEQYF. The CDR3 DNA follows: TGTGCCAGCAGCGTCGGGACTAGCGGGAGTTACGAGCAGTACTTC.